Described below is a single T cell receptor (beta chain) sequence and its context. Antigen unknown. The sample originates from a study of OX40 agonist ivuxolimab in advanced cancers. In the study overall: Subjects had a mean age of roughly 60 years, with a range of about 23 to 79; about 83% were male. In three patients, partial responses were observed, one with hepatocellular carcinoma and two with cutaneous melanoma. The study's findings and limits: There was clonal expansion of CD4+ and CD8+ blood T cells by week 6 at 0.1 to 3.0 mg/kg. On average, CD8+ T cells showed a greater number of expanded clones than CD4+.

Generated by immunoSEQ multiplex PCR, the TCRdb table keeps only in-frame clones and is missing some. The data show about 96,000 clones, approximately 84% seen once. Per the germline V gene, CDR1 is SGDLS and CDR2 is YYNGEE. The CDR3 has 15 amino acids. Germline trimming cut 4 bases from V and 2 bases from J; bases unmatched to any gene: 5. The material sequenced was CD4+ or CD8+ T cells sorted from blood, taken in a trial of the OX40 agonist ivuxolimab. The clonotype comes from an adult with an advanced solid tumor such as melanoma, head and neck, liver or kidney cancer. The chain couples TRBV9 to TRBJ1-2; 10 positions agree with TRBD1. CDR3 bases: TGTGCCAGCAGCCCTCGGGACAGGGGCAACTATGGCTACACCTTC. Amino acids: CASSPRDRGNYGYTF.